The following is a TCR beta chain sequence with its context. Its antigen is unidentified. These data belong to a study of OX40 agonist ivuxolimab in advanced cancers. Study information: Patients were approximately 80% male with ages roughly 20 to 90, mean 60. Partial responses were seen in three patients, one with hepatocellular carcinoma and two with cutaneous melanoma. Findings of the study overall: On average, CD8+ T cells showed a greater number of expanded clones than CD4+.

The method was immunoSEQ multiplex PCR; TCRdb's version includes in-frame clones alone and lacks a portion of them. The sample has 50,000 to 55,000 clones, over 70% seen once. This specimen consisted of CD4+ or CD8+ T cells sorted from blood, obtained in a trial of the OX40 agonist ivuxolimab. The TCR was taken from an adult with an advanced solid tumor such as melanoma, head and neck, liver or kidney cancer.

CDR3 DNA: TGTGCCAGCAGTCCCGGTGGAGCTGGGGCCAACGTCCTGACTTTC. This codes for CASSPGGAGANVLTF. The chain carries TRBV25-1 and TRBJ2-6; D is uncertain. This CDR3 contains 15 residues. V shed 5 bases and J shed 2 bases, with 10 bases lying between them. Per the germline V gene, CDR1 is MGHDK and CDR2 is SYGVNS. Full variable domain (outside the CDR3, taken from reference TRBV25-1 and TRBJ2-6): EADIYQTPRYLVIGTGKKITLECSQTMGHDKMYWYQQDPGMELHLIHYSYGVNSTEKGDLSSESTVSRIRTEHFPLTLESARPSHTSQYLCASSPGGAGANVLTFGAGSRLTVL.